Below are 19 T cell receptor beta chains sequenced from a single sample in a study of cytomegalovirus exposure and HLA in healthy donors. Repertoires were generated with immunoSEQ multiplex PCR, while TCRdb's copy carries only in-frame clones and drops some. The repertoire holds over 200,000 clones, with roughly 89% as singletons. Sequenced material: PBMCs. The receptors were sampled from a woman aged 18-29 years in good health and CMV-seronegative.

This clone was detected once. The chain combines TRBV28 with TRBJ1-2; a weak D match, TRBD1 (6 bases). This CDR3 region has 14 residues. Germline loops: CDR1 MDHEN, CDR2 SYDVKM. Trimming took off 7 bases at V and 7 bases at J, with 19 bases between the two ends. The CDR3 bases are TGTGCCAGCACCGAGACCGCGGGGGGGGCTGGCTACACCTTC. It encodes CASTETAGGAGYTF.

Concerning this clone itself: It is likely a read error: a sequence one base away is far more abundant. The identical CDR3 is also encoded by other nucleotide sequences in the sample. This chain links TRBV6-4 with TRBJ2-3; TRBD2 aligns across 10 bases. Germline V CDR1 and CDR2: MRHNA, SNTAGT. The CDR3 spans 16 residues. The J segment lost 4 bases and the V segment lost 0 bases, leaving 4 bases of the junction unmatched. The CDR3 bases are TGTGCCAGCAGTGACTCGACCAGCGGGGGGGCAGATACGCAGTATTTT. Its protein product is CASSDSTSGGADTQYF.

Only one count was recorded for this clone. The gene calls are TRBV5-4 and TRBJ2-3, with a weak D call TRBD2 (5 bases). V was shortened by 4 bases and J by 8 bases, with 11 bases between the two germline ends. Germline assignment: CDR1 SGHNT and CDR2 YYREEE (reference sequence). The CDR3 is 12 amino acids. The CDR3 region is CASSPSEGTQYF. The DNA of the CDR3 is TGTGCCAGCAGCCCTTCCGAGGGTACGCAGTATTTT.

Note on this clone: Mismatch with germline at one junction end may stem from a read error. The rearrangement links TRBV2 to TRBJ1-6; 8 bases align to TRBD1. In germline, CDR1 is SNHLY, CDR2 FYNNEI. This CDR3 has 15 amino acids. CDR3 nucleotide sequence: TGTGCCAACAGTGAGTGGACAGGGCTGGCTTCACCCCTCCACTTT. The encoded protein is CANSEWTGLASPLHF.

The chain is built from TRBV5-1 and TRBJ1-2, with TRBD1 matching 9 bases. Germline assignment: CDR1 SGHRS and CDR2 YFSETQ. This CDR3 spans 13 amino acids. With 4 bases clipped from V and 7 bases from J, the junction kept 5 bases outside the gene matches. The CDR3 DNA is TGCGCCAGCAGCCCGGGACAGGGACTTGGCTACACCTTC. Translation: CASSPGQGLGYTF.

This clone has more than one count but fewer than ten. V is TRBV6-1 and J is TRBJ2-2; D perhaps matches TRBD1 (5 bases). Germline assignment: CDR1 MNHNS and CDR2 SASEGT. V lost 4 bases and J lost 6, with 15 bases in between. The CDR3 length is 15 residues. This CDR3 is CASSARQGQSGELFF. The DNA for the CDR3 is TGTGCCAGCAGTGCGAGGCAGGGCCAATCCGGGGAGCTGTTTTTT.

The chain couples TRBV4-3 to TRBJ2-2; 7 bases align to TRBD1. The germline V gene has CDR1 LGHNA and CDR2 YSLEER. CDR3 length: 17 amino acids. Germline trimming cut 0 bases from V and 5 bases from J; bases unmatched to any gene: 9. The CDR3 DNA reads TGCGCCAGCAGCCAAGAAACAGGGGCAGGTTTAACCGGGGAGCTGTTTTTT. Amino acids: CASSQETGAGLTGELFF.

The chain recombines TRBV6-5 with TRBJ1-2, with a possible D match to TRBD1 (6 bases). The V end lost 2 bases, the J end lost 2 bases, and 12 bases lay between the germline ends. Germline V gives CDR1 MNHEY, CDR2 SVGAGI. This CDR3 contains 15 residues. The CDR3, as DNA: TGTGCCAGCAGTTACGGGACGGGACACAACTATGGCTACACCTTC. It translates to CASSYGTGHNYGYTF.

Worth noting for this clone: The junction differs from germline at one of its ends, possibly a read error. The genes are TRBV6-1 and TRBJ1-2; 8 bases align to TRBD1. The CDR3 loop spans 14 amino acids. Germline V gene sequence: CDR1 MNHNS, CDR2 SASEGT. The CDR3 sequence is CASSEGTGTGLSFF. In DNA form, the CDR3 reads TGTGCCAGCAGTGAAGGAACCGGGACAGGCCTTTCCTTTTTC.

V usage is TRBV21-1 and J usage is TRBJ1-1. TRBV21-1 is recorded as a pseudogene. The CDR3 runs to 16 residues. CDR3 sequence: CASSNLAQEVNTEAFF. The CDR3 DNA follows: TGTGCCAGCAGCAATTTGGCGCAGGAGGTCAACACTGAAGCTTTCTTT.

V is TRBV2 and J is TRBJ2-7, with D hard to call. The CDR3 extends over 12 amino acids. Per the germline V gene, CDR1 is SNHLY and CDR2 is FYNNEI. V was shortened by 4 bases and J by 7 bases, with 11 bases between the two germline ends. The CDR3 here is CASSVTEKEQYF. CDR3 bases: TGTGCCAGCAGTGTTACCGAGAAAGAGCAGTACTTC.

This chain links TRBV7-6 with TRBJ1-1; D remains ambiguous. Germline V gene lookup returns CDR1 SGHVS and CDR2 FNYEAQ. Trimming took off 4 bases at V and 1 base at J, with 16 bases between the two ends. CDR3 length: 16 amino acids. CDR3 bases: TGTGCCAGCAGCTCACTTCGGTCGCAGGAGAACACTGAAGCTTTCTTT. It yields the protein CASSSLRSQENTEAFF.

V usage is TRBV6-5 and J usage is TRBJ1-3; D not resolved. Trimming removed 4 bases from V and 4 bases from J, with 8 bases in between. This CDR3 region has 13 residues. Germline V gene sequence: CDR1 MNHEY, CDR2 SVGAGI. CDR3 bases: TGTGCCAGCAGTTGGGCGTTCGGAAACACCATATATTTT. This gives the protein CASSWAFGNTIYF.

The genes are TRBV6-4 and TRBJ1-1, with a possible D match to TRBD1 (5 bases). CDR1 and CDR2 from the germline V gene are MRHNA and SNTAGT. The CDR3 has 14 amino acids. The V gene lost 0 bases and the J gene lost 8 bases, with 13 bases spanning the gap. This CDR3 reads CASSDSFPDSEAFF. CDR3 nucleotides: TGTGCCAGCAGTGACTCCTTCCCAGACAGCGAAGCTTTCTTT.

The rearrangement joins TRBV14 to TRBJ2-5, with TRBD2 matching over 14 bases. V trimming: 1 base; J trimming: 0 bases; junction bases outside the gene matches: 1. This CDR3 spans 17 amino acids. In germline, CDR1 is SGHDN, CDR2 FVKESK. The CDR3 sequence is CASSQGTSGGYQETQYF. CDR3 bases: TGTGCCAGCAGCCAAGGGACTAGCGGGGGGTACCAAGAGACCCAGTACTTC.

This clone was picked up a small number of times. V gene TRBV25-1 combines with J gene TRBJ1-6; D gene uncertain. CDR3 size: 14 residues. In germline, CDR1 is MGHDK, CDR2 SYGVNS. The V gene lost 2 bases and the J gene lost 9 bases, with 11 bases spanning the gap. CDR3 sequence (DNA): TGTGCCAGCAGTGAACGGCAGGCTACTTCACCCCTCCACTTT. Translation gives CASSERQATSPLHF.

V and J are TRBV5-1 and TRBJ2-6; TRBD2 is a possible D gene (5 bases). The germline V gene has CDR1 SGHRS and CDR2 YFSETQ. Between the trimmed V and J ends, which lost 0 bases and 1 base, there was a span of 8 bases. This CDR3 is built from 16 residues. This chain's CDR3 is CASSLVAKSGANVLTF. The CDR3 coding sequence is TGCGCCAGCAGCTTGGTAGCGAAATCTGGGGCCAACGTCCTGACTTTC. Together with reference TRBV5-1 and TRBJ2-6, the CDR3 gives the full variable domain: KAGVTQTPRYLIKTRGQQVTLSCSPISGHRSVSWYQQTPGQGLQFLFEYFSETQRNKGNFPGRFSGRQFSNSRSEMNVSTLELGDSALYLCASSLVAKSGANVLTFGAGSRLTVL.

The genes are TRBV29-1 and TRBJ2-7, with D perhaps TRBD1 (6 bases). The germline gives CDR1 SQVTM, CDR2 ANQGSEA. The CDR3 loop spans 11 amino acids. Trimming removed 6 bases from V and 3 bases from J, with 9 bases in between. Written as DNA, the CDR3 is TGCAGCGTCTCGGACAGCTACGAGCAGTACTTC. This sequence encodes CSVSDSYEQYF.

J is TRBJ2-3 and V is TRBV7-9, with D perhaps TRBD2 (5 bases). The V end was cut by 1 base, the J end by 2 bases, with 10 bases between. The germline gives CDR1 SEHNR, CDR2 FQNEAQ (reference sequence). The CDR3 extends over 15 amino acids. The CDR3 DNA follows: TGTGCCAGCAGCTTAGGACGGGGTAACACAGATACGCAGTATTTT. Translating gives CASSLGRGNTDTQYF.